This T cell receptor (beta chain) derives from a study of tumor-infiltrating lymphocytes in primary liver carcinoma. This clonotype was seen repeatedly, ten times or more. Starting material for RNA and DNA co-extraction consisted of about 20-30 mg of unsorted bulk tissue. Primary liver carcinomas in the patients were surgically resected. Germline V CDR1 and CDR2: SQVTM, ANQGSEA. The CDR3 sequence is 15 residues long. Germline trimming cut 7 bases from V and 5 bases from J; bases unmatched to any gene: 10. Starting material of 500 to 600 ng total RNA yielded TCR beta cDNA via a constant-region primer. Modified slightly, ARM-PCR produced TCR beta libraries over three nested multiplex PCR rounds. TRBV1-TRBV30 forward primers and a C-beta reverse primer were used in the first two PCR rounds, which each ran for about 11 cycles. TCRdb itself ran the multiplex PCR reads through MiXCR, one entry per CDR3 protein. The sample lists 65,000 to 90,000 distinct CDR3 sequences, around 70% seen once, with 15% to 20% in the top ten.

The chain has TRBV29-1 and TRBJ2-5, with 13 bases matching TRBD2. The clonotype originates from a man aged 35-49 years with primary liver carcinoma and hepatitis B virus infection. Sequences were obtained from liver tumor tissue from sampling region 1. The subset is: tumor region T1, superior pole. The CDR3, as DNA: TGCAGCGCCGCCCCAACTAGCGGGAGGGCCGAGACCCAGTACTTC. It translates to CSAAPTSGRAETQYF.